Presented here are 14 T cell receptor beta chains from one specimen sequenced in a study of blood T cell repertoires in COVID-19. TCRdb's table, derived via immunoSEQ multiplex PCR, lists solely in-frame clones and lacks some. The sample lists about 260,000 clones, over 80% occurring once. The sample consisted of peripheral blood. The source is a woman in her 40s who had recovered from COVID-19.

This chain connects TRBV19 to TRBJ2-1; TRBD2 might be the D (7 bases). Germline-derived CDR1 and CDR2 are LNHDA and SQIVND (reference sequence). Trimming took 5 bases from V and 1 from J, leaving 18 bases between them. CDR3 length equals 17 residues. CDR3 protein: CASSVGLGGGSYNEQFF. The CDR3, as DNA: TGTGCCAGTAGTGTGGGATTGGGAGGGGGTTCCTACAATGAGCAGTTCTTC.

The CDR3 protein is CASSLRTSGVEDEQFF. CDR3 DNA sequence: TGTGCCAGCAGTTTAAGGACTAGTGGGGTGGAGGATGAGCAGTTCTTC. This chain connects TRBV27 to TRBJ2-1; TRBD2 agrees at 7 bases. In germline, CDR1 is MNHEY, CDR2 SMNVEV (reference sequence). With 2 bases clipped from V and 8 bases from J, the junction kept 12 bases outside the gene matches. CDR3 length: 16 residues.

The chain carries TRBV23-1 and TRBJ2-7; 8 bases match TRBD1. TRBV23-1 is identified as an open reading frame with a role that is uncertain. Unmatched junction bases numbered 17, after V lost 1 base and J lost 0 bases. The CDR3 runs to 20 residues. DNA for the CDR3: TGCGCCAGCAGTCAATTTTGTTTTCACAGGGGGTCCGGGACCTCCTACGAGCAGTACTTC. Amino acid sequence: CASSQFCFHRGSGTSYEQYF.

This chain connects TRBV7-6 to TRBJ2-1; 10 bases are a match to TRBD2. V shed 5 bases and J 4 bases; nucleotides not matched to a gene: 14. This CDR3 comprises 18 residues. CDR1 SGHVS and CDR2 FNYEAQ come from the germline V gene. CDR3 residues: CASSPLAGGPTGYNEQFF. The CDR3 DNA follows: TGTGCCAGCAGCCCGTTAGCGGGGGGCCCAACCGGGTACAATGAGCAGTTCTTC.

This sequence joins TRBV20-1 and TRBJ1-5; the D gene is possibly TRBD1 (5 bases). Trimming shortened V by 3 bases and J by 2 bases, and 26 bases separated the two germline ends. CDR1 and CDR2 from the germline V gene are DFQATT and SNEGSKA (reference sequence). This CDR3 is 19 amino acids long. The CDR3 spells CSASARGGGDGGGNQPQHF. Written as DNA, the CDR3 is TGCAGTGCTAGTGCCCGAGGTGGAGGGGACGGAGGAGGCAATCAGCCCCAGCATTTT.

The chain combines TRBV4-1 with TRBJ1-1; D unresolved. V lost 6 bases to trimming and J lost 2 bases, with 13 bases between them. This CDR3 has 14 residues. Per germline, CDR1 MGHRA and CDR2 YSYEKL. DNA of the CDR3: TGCGCCAGCAGAATACGTACAGCTAACACTGAAGCTTTCTTT. Translation: CASRIRTANTEAFF.

The chain uses TRBV30 and TRBJ2-3, with D possibly TRBD1 on 6 matching bases. The CDR3 length is 14 residues. The germline gives CDR1 GTSNPN, CDR2 SVGIG (reference sequence). Trimming pared 3 bases from V and 3 bases from J, leaving 13 bases between. The CDR3 DNA follows: TGTGCCTGGAGAGGGGGAAGGCGAACAGATACGCAGTATTTT. Translating it yields CAWRGGRRTDTQYF.

The chain uses TRBV6-1 and TRBJ2-5; 8 nucleotides agree with TRBD1. The CDR3 is made up of 13 amino acids. In germline, CDR1 is MNHNS, CDR2 SASEGT. J gave up 7 bases and V 3 bases, and 4 bases lay outside the gene matches. The CDR3, as DNA: TGTGCCAGCAGTGAGAGGACAGGGAGGACCCAGTACTTC. This gives the protein CASSERTGRTQYF.

The chain links TRBV2 to TRBJ2-1; 11 nucleotides agree with TRBD2. This CDR3 is built from 14 residues. Germline V CDR1 and CDR2: SNHLY, FYNNEI. V shed 1 base and J 15 bases; nucleotides not matched to a gene: 8. For the CDR3, the DNA is TGTGCCAGCAGTGAAGAACGGCTAGCGGGGGGCCCGTTCTTC. Encoded protein: CASSEERLAGGPFF.

The chain couples TRBV10-2 to TRBJ2-3, with a tentative D call TRBD2 (6 bases). V shed 8 bases and J shed 2 bases, with 14 bases lying between them. The germline CDR1 and CDR2 sequences are WSHSY and SAAADI. The CDR3 is 14 amino acids. CDR3 protein: CASYWTTITDTQYF. CDR3 coding DNA: TGCGCCAGCTACTGGACTACCATCACAGATACGCAGTATTTT.

Here the CDR3 DNA reads TGCGCCAGCGGACGAAAGGGGGCTAGCACAGATACGCAGTATTTT. It encodes CASGRKGASTDTQYF. This rearrangement joins TRBV5-1 to TRBJ2-3, with TRBD1 identical over 7 bases. The CDR3 is 15 residues long. The trim removed 7 bases at V and 0 bases at J, leaving 8 bases unmatched. CDR1 is SGHRS and CDR2 is YFSETQ in the germline V gene.

The J gene is TRBJ2-5, the V gene TRBV7-8; 10 nucleotides agree with TRBD1. Germline values: CDR1 SGHVS, CDR2 FQNEAQ. The length of the CDR3 is 16 residues. The V gene end was trimmed by 4 bases and the J gene end by 6 bases; junction bases not matched to a gene: 11. The CDR3 loop is CASSSEDRGALQTQYF. CDR3 DNA sequence: TGTGCCAGCAGCTCCGAGGACAGGGGGGCTTTGCAGACCCAGTACTTC.

This sequence joins TRBV6-2 or TRBV6-3 and TRBJ1-2; 7 bases are a match to TRBD1. This CDR3 spans 15 amino acids. Germline V gene lookup returns CDR1 MNHEY and CDR2 SVGEGT. The V and J ends lost 2 bases and 4 bases, in that order; junction bases with no gene match: 7. In nucleotides, the CDR3 is TGTGCCAGCAGTTACCTTCCGGACAGGCTCTATGGCTACACCTTC. This translates into CASSYLPDRLYGYTF.

V gene TRBV5-6 combines with J gene TRBJ2-5, with 10 nucleotides matching TRBD1. The V segment lost 0 bases and the J segment 5 bases; nucleotides outside the gene matches: 4. This CDR3 comprises 15 residues. Germline V gene lookup returns CDR1 SGHDT and CDR2 YYEEEE. CDR3: CASSLGDRGWETQYF. CDR3 sequence (DNA): TGTGCCAGCAGCTTGGGGGACAGGGGATGGGAGACCCAGTACTTC.